This record covers a single T cell receptor beta chain. In the original workflow: Nucleated cell number was recorded as an estimate derived from reference gene primer amplification. Clones were read by immunoSEQ multiplex PCR, and TCRdb kept only the in-frame ones, dropping some. Clone size and V and J calls were adopted from that table, with D and trimming inferred from the DNA. The sample has approximately 230,000 clones; roughly three quarters are singletons. This sample stems from a study of blood T cell repertoires in COVID-19. About the study: Samples representing acute and convalescent COVID-19 were sourced from the United States, Italy and Spain. The cDNA or gDNA used as material had been derived from T cells, B-cell-depleted T cells, or PBMCs.

CDR1 is ENHRY, CDR2 SYGVKD, per germline. Deletions cut 6 bases from V and 0 bases from J, with 12 bases between. CDR3 size: 14 residues. The material sequenced was peripheral blood. The receptor was derived from a woman aged 40 to 50 with active or convalescent COVID-19. The chain couples TRBV10-3 to TRBJ2-7, with a tentative D call TRBD1 (6 bases). The CDR3 sequence: CAIRKTGSSYEQYF. The CDR3 DNA reads as TGTGCCATCAGAAAGACAGGTAGCTCCTACGAGCAGTACTTC.